This TCR beta chain was captured in a study of blood T cells in healthy people across ages. Study-level points and caveats: Naive CD4+ cell counts and diversity both ran higher in long-lived than in aged donors.

Primers used in a second PCR of about 7 to 11 cycles were a sample-barcoded 5' primer and a J-beta primer mix. TCRdb analysed the 5' RACE reads with MiXCR anew, one entry per CDR3 protein. The data show under 1,000,000 distinct CDR3 sequences, roughly 40% seen once. As concerns this clonotype: Its target is unknown.

The CDR3 runs 13 residues. Germline V lookup: CDR1 ENHRY, CDR2 SYGVKD. Deletions cut 10 bases from V and 5 bases from J, with 17 bases between. The specimen was blood. The chain combines TRBV10-3 with TRBJ2-5; the D call may be TRBD1 or TRBD2 (5 bases each). The sequence was obtained from a man younger than 35 in good health. The CDR3 loop reads CATGTQNRETQYF. The DNA for the CDR3 is TGTGCCACAGGGACCCAAAATAGGGAGACCCAGTACTTC.